The T cell receptor beta chain described here comes from a study of shared clonotypes between healthy human individuals. General study findings and limits: Sequencing depth was predicted to influence how clonotypes are shared among donors.

As for this clone: As yet, its antigen is unknown.

The CDR3 sequence is 15 residues long. J lost 8 bases, V lost 4 bases, and 7 bases had no gene match. Germline CDR1 reads SGHNT; CDR2 reads YYREEE (reference sequence). Original data processing: ImmunoSEQ only sent back junction sequences with no quality scores, so filtering was done differently. TCRdb keeps only in-frame clones here, not all; method: immunoSEQ multiplex PCR. V and J calls and clone size come straight from that table; D and trimming were deduced from the DNA. The data contain around 480,000 clones, about 79% of them singletons. V gene TRBV5-4 combines with J gene TRBJ2-1; 12 nucleotides agree with TRBD1. The source is a woman in her thirties or forties in good health. Some clones in this sample may be carry-over from other donors' samples. The specimen was PBMCs. CDR3: CASSEGQGAKDEQFF. The CDR3 nucleotides read TGTGCCAGCAGCGAGGGACAGGGGGCGAAGGATGAGCAGTTCTTC.